This TCR beta chain was identified during a study of neoadjuvant anti-PD-1 for oral cavity cancer (dated by TCRdb to about 2021). Background on the whole study: Before undergoing curative-intent surgical resection, most patients got three to four biweekly nivolumab doses at 3 mg/kg. Patients who did not progress were given a fourth nivolumab dose at about day 43 and had definitive surgical resection on days 50-56. Responders were defined as patients with complete response, partial response or stable disease by RECIST 1.1; non-responders were defined as patients with progression. The parent correlative cohort had more than 10 patients and a response rate of about 31%. Paper-wide results and their limitations: After neoadjuvant nivolumab, T cell clonality (Gini index) in PBMCs was significantly higher in non-responders than in responders. Only a few patients per response group were included in the TCR analyses, and the authors called for validation in larger cohorts. Higher pretreatment blood TCRbeta clonality and lower post-treatment tumor TCRbeta clonality were correlated with higher pretreatment blood Treg/Th17 ratios.

On this clone: Its antigen target is currently unknown. Base quality data are lacking; no much larger clone is found one base away.

V is clipped by 6 bases and J by 4 bases, and the sequence between their germline boundaries is 16 bases long. Its CDR3 holds 15 amino acids, cysteine through phenylalanine. The read is trimmed to its CDR3 DNA, 45 bases read in frame from base 1. CDR1 and CDR2, looked up from the germline V gene, are SNHLY and FYNNEI. For deep sequencing of PBMC libraries, mostly 450 to 600 ng of input genomic DNA was used, and six replicates were run per sample. Following the manufacturer's instructions, the team built TCRbeta libraries using the immunoSEQ hsTCRbeta kit. An Illumina NovaSeq 6000 S4 flow cell was used to sequence the final libraries, which had first been combined to 3 nM. The original methods were these. Raw data preprocessing and quality control were performed with the immunoSEQ Analyzer. The analysis was limited to productive rearrangements, and each clonotype was defined by a unique CDR3 amino acid sequence. Repertoire clonality was estimated as the Gini-Simpson index, which was calculated using the R package tcR. Student's t test was used to compare Gini indices, and Pearson correlation was used to assess associations with tumor size change. In its TCRdb copy, this immuneACCESS table keeps in-frame sequences only and misses some clones. Where compared with another copy, unresolved V genes explain less than half of these, and the others have no known cause. V and J calls and clone size are those listed in that table; D and trimming were worked out from the DNA. The sample table records roughly 40,000 clones; 65% to 80% of these occur just once. Of the sample, more than 4.5% falls within the top ten clones.

This sample's time point label indicates: after neoadjuvant nivolumab, at surgical resection. Patients had been newly diagnosed with stage II-IVA oral cavity squamous cell carcinoma, and no prior systemic or radiation treatment had been given to the patients. Everyone in the cohort had locally advanced, HPV-negative oral cavity squamous cell carcinoma. Peripheral blood mononuclear cells were analyzed directly and were not maintained or expanded in culture. Samples were obtained from a longitudinal correlative study of a single-arm phase II trial of neoadjuvant nivolumab in oral cavity squamous cell carcinoma. Subject-matched pre- and post-treatment PBMCs and tumors from three responders and three non-responders were subjected to genomic DNA-based TCRbeta sequencing. Peripheral blood mononuclear cells were collected before nivolumab treatment and were collected again after treatment, at the time of surgery. The Maxwell RSC DNA from Cells kit was used to extract genomic DNA from PBMCs.

The material sequenced was PBMCs, taken after nivolumab (anti-PD-1) treatment. The TCR originated in a person between 40 and 80 years old with oral cavity squamous cell carcinoma. The V gene is TRBV2 and the J gene is TRBJ1-5; the D gene cannot be named for sure. The CDR3 corresponds to CASSYQKGPNQPQHF. The bases are TGTGCCAGCAGCTACCAGAAGGGCCCAAATCAGCCCCAGCATTTT. Beyond the CDR3, the reference TRBV2 and TRBJ1-5 genes provide the residues; the full variable domain reads: EPEVTQTPSHQVTQMGQEVILRCVPISNHLYFYWYRQILGQKVEFLVSFYNNEISEKSEIFDDQFSVERPDGSNFTLKIRSTKLEDSAMYFCASSYQKGPNQPQHFGDGTRLSIL.